The entry below gives a single T cell receptor beta chain sequence along with its context. This receptor's antigen is unknown. No much larger clone is present one base from it, and per-base qualities are unavailable. This entry comes from a study of long-term antiretroviral therapy in people with HIV (dated by TCRdb to 2022 to 2024). Regarding the complete study: The earliest samples were collected about a decade before the 2015 WHO recommendation for immediate ART, when ART was typically delayed until CD4 counts fell. Whether ART initiation and durable HIV suppression were associated with changes in peripheral blood TRB repertoire composition and diversity was tested in a retrospective serial study. From fewer than 35 adults with confirmed HIV infection, the cohort provided 150 to 200 cryopreserved PBMC samples, gathered serially across a mean of approximately six years (range 1-12). Eleven of the 30 participants with HIV were female. No cross-contamination during QIAcube processing was seen in test extractions of a monoclonal T-cell line run alongside 33 polyclonal samples.

Participants were included only if at least one PBMC sample before ART initiation and at least two post-ART samples were available. All participants with HIV were treated in the United States of America. Cryopreserved samples of about 0.95-11 million PBMC were thawed and washed before DNA extraction. At the time of the earliest PBMC sample, participants with HIV were aged between roughly 20 and 55 years. PBMC samples from each participant spanned 1-4 timepoints before ART initiation and 2-8 timepoints after ART initiation, with a median of 7 samples. Serial HIV viral load, CD4+ T-cell count, ART history and demographic data were obtained for every participant. Genomic DNA was extracted from unsorted PBMC with a Qiagen kit on a QIAcube, with processing performed in batches of 12 samples. V is clipped by 6 bases and J by 6 bases, and the sequence between their germline boundaries is 14 bases long. The CDR3 starts with the cysteine, ends with the phenylalanine, and has 13 residues. Left in the record is the CDR3 DNA by itself, 39 bases read in frame from the first base. CDR1 LNHDA and CDR2 SQIVND were looked up in the germline V gene (reference sequence).

The immunoSEQ hsTCRB v3.0 assay was used at survey level resolution to sequence the TRB variable region. The targeted TRB sequencing depth was roughly 35,000-50,000 T-cell genomes per sample. An Illumina MiSeq with a v3 150-cycle kit was used to sequence the pooled TRB libraries. The authors' analysis ran thus. Analysis of repertoires was carried out in R inside a reproducible Nextflow workflow spanning QC, data transformation and analysis. Custom analyses were implemented in LymphoSeq2, an R package for AIRR-Seq data exploration. A few samples that produced fewer than 5000 total TRB sequences were removed, so 150 to 200 HIV repertoires were analyzed. Among the 170 to 200 retained HIV repertoires, about 57 were collected before ART initiation and 129 were collected after ART initiation. Repertoires were downsampled to 5000 TRB nucleotide sequences, with summary statistics averaged over 100 downsampling iterations. The analysis kept only TRB sequences whose CDR3 regions were at least seven amino acids long. A Shannon entropy-derived clonality score and the Gini coefficient were used to measure diversity. In the repertoire networks, any two of the top 5000 CDR3 amino acid sequences were linked whenever the two sequences differed by an edit distance of one. GLIPH2 predicted antigen specificity groups and MHC restriction for TRB CDR3 amino acid sequences. To flag known associations with CMV, EBV, HIV or tissue antigens, CDR3 amino acid sequences were compared against VDJdb and McPAS-TCR. Pre-ART, post-ART and control groups were compared with Wilcoxon signed-rank tests and Holm-Bonferroni correction. TCRdb carries this immuneACCESS record with in-frame sequences only. Its versions omit some clonotypes, under half of them owing to an unresolved V gene in the studies checked, with the rest unexplained. Clonal size and the V and J genes are those of that table, whereas D and trimming came from the DNA. For this sample there are about 21,000 clones; less than 80% appear just once. The biggest ten clones account for roughly a tenth of the sample.

Paper-wide results and their limitations: Unsorted PBMC were profiled instead of sorted CD4+ and CD8+ T cells because pre-ART samples had limited cell numbers. HIV repertoires had narrower CDR3 length ranges than controls, and the network structure suggested an antigen-experienced repertoire that shifted only slightly toward naive after ART. Starting ART was linked to a significant rise in TRB diversity, yet even after long-term ART the diversity remained significantly lower than in transplant donor controls. The samples span the years 2004 to 2017, and the ART regimens used may be less effective than current regimens. Limited PBMC availability meant only the TCR beta chain was sequenced, without alpha chain pairing. At every time point, the repertoire was dominated by expanded TRB clones first identified before ART initiation, although this dominance fluctuated and, in many PLHIV, declined after ART. Inferences about post-ART repertoire changes were limited because no data were available on ART adherence, viral resistance or therapy changes.

The chain was built from TRBV19 and TRBJ1-2; too little of a D gene remains to name it. The sample consisted of unsorted PBMCs, taken 4.1 years after starting antiretroviral therapy. The receptor comes from a woman between 40 and 55 years old with HIV. The nucleotides are TGTGCCAGTAGAGTAGGGTTGCGCCATGGCTACACCTTC. It codes for CASRVGLRHGYTF. The entire variable domain, with the stretches around the CDR3 drawn from the reference TRBV19 and TRBJ1-2 proteins, is DGGITQSPKYLFRKEGQNVTLSCEQNLNHDAMYWYRQDPGQGLRLIYYSQIVNDFQKGDIAEGYSVSREKKESFPLTVTSAQKNPTAFYLCASRVGLRHGYTFGSGTRLTVV.